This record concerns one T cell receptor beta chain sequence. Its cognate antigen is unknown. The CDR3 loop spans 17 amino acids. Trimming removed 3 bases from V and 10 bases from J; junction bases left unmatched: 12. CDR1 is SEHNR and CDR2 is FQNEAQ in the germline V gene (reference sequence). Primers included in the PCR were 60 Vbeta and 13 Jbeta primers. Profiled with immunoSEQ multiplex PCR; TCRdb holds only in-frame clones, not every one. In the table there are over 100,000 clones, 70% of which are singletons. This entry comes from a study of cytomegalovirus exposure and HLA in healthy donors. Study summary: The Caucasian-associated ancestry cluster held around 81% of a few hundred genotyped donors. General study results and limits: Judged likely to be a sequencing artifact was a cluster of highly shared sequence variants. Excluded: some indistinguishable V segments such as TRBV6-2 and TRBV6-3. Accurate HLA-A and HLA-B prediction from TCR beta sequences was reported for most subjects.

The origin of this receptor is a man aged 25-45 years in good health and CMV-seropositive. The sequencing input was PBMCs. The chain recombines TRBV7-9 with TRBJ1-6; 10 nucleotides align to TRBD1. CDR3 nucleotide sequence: TGTGCCAGCAGCTTGACCCACACCGGGACAGGGGCCTCACCCCTCCACTTT. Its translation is CASSLTHTGTGASPLHF.